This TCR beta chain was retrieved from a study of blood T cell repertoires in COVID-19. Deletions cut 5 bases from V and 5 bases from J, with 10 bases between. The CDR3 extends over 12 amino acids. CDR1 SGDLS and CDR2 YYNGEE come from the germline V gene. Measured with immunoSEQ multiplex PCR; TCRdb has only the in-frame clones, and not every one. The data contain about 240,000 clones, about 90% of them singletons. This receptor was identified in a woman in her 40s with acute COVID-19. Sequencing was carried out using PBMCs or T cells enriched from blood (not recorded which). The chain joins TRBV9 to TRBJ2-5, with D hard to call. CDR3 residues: CASSPGTETQYF. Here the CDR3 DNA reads TGTGCCAGCAGTCCAGGTACCGAGACCCAGTACTTC.